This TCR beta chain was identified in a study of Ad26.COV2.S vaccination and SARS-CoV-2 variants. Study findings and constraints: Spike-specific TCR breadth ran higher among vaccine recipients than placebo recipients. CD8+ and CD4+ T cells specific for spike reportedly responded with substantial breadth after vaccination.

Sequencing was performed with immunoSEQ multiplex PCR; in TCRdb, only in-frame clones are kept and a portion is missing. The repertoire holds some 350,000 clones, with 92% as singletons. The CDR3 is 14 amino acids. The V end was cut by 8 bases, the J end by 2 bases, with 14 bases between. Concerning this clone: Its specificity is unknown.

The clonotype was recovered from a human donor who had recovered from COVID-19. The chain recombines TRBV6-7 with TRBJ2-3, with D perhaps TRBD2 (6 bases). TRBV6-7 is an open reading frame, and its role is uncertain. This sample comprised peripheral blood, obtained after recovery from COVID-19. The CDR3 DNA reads TGTGCCAGCGCGGGACTTTTTTCCACAGATACGCAGTATTTT. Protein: CASAGLFSTDTQYF.